Listed below are T cell receptor beta chains from one sample, sequenced in a study of CD8+ T cells in alopecia areata. Measured with immunoSEQ multiplex PCR; TCRdb has only the in-frame clones, and not every one. Counted here are around 140,000 clones, 87% occurring once; the ten biggest clones make up approximately 16%. The sample was CD8+ T cells sorted from blood, taken at week 0. The receptors derive from a human donor with alopecia areata. Both conserved end residues are part of each CDR3. The order of the fields is clone size, J gene, V gene, D gene, CDR3 DNA, CDR3 protein. A D gene is named only where the DNA matches it firmly. Clone size, where shown, is once, few, many, or a class for clones that have expanded.

-,TRBJ2-2,TRBV29-1,-,TGCAGCGTTCAAAGTTTAAACACCGGGGAGCTGTTTTTT,CSVQSLNTGELFF
-,TRBJ2-3,TRBV9,-,TGTGCCAGCAGCGTACGGGCAGATACGCAGTATTTT,CASSVRADTQYF
-,TRBJ2-3,TRBV4-1,-,TGCGCCAGCAGCCAAGAGGGGGATACGCAGTATTTT,CASSQEGDTQYF
-,TRBJ2-7,TRBV5-4,TRBD2,TGTGCCAGCAGCTTGTGGGTTGGGGGGGACGAGCAGTACTTC,CASSLWVGGDEQYF
-,TRBJ2-3,TRBV6-6,-,TGTGCCAGCAGTTACTCATCAGATACGCAGTATTTT,CASSYSSDTQYF
few,TRBJ1-5,TRBV6-6,-,TGTGCCAGCAGTTACTCGAAAAGCAATCAGCCCCAGCATTTT,CASSYSKSNQPQHF
-,TRBJ2-7,TRBV29-1,-,TGCAGCGTTGAAGATCAGGGATCCTACGAGCAGTACTTC,CSVEDQGSYEQYF
once,TRBJ1-1,TRBV9,-,TGTGCCAGCAGCTCCGAGCCGGGGAACACTGAAGCTTTCTTT,CASSSEPGNTEAFF
-,TRBJ1-2,TRBV10-2,-,TGCGCCAGCAGTGAGGTACTTTATGGCTACACCTTC,CASSEVLYGYTF
-,TRBJ2-3,TRBV30,TRBD2,TGTGCCTGGACTAGCGGGGGGGCCGATACGCAGTATTTT,CAWTSGGADTQYF
-,TRBJ2-2,TRBV2,-,TGTGCCAGCAGTGAAACTATGGAACCACTTCGAGGGAACACCGGGGAGCTGTTTTTT,CASSETMEPLRGNTGELFF
once,TRBJ2-1,TRBV4-1,-,TGCGCCAGCAGCCGCGCAAGGGCTAGCAGCTACAAAATCAATGAGCAGTTCTTC,CASSRARASSYKINEQFF
-,TRBJ2-3,TRBV10-2,-,TGCGCCAGCGGGCGACAGGGAGGTTCAGATACGCAGTATTTT,CASGRQGGSDTQYF
-,TRBJ2-1,TRBV5-1,-,TGCGCCAGCAGAGACGAGTGGGATGAGCAGTTCTTC,CASRDEWDEQFF
-,TRBJ2-1,TRBV14,-,TGTGCCAGCAGTTATGTTTCTAGCTCCTACAATGAGCAGTTCTTC,CASSYVSSSYNEQFF
-,TRBJ1-5,TRBV6-5,TRBD1,TGTGCCAGCAGTGGAGACAGGGCCGGCAATCAGCCCCAGCATTTT,CASSGDRAGNQPQHF
-,TRBJ1-1,TRBV10-2,-,TGCGCCAGCAGTGAGTCATTGGACCTGAACACTGAAGCTTTCTTT,CASSESLDLNTEAFF
-,TRBJ2-1,TRBV4-2,-,TGTGCCAGCAGCCAAGAGGGGCCCAGCGGTTGGATGGATGAGCAGTTCTTC,CASSQEGPSGWMDEQFF
-,TRBJ2-7,TRBV29-1,-,TGCAGCGTCTCGGGGATTAGCTCCTACGAGCAGTACTTC,CSVSGISSYEQYF
-,TRBJ2-7,TRBV10-2,-,TGCGCCAGCAGTGAGTCGAGGGGCGCCAACCACGAGCAGTACTTC,CASSESRGANHEQYF
-,TRBJ1-4,TRBV15,-,TGTGCCACCAGCAGAGGCCTCGGGGTTTTT,CATSRGLGVF
-,TRBJ2-2,TRBV4-1,-,TGCGCCAGCAGCCAAGAAAGGGTACCTGGGGAGCTGTTTTTT,CASSQERVPGELFF
-,TRBJ2-3,TRBV7-6,-,TGTGCCAGCAGCCCAGGAAGTGGTGATACGCAGTATTTT,CASSPGSGDTQYF
-,TRBJ2-3,TRBV4-2,TRBD2,TGTGCCAGCAGCCAAGCTAGCGGGGGGGCAGATACGCAGTATTTT,CASSQASGGADTQYF
-,TRBJ1-2,TRBV9,-,TGTGCCAGCAGCGCACAGGGAGCGCCCGGCTACACCTTC,CASSAQGAPGYTF
-,TRBJ2-1,TRBV5-4,TRBD2,TGTGCCAGCACCTTGGGGTCCCTAGCGGGGGAGCTCAATGAGCAGTTCTTC,CASTLGSLAGELNEQFF
-,TRBJ1-5,TRBV6-5,-,TGTGCCAGCAGTCCCAGACCGGGCAATCAGCCCCAGCATTTT,CASSPRPGNQPQHF
-,TRBJ2-5,TRBV9,-,TGTGCCAGCAGCCCCTGGGCAGGACAAGAGACCCAGTACTTC,CASSPWAGQETQYF
-,TRBJ2-2,TRBV6-5,-,TGTGCCAGCAACCCGGAAGGGGTCACCGGGGAGCTGTTTTTT,CASNPEGVTGELFF
-,TRBJ2-2,TRBV5-4,TRBD1,TGTGCCGCGAGGGACAGGGGAAACACCGGGGAGCTGTTTTTT,CAARDRGNTGELFF
-,TRBJ2-1,TRBV19,-,TGTGCCAGTAGTATAACGATAATAAGCTCCTACAATGAGCAGTTCTTC,CASSITIISSYNEQFF
-,TRBJ2-7,TRBV6-1,TRBD2,TGTGCCAGCAGTGAAGCCATTAGGGGACTAGCGGATCCCTACGAGCAGTACTTC,CASSEAIRGLADPYEQYF